The clone carrying this TCR beta chain was picked up a small number of times. No antigen is known for it. This sample is part of a study of blood T cells in healthy people across ages. The study, taken as a whole, reports: Naive CD4+ cell counts and diversity both ran higher in long-lived than in aged donors. Changes seen in expanded clonotypes were possibly confounded by donor CMV status left unknown.

Germline loops: CDR1 SGHRS, CDR2 YFSETQ. Trimming removed 4 bases from V and 1 base from J, with 13 bases in between. CDR3 length: 15 residues. A second 7 to 11 cycle PCR used barcoded and J-beta primers. One entry per CDR3 protein, called by TCRdb with MiXCR from the 5' RACE reads. This sample has 700,000 to 900,000 distinct CDR3 sequences; 53% occur once, and the top ten carry approximately 41%. Peripheral blood, about 9.4 milliliters per donor, was collected. Every sample yielded at least 7 million isolated PBMCs. The receptor's source is a man of 80 years or more in good health. Sequencing input: blood. J is TRBJ2-3 and V is TRBV5-1, with D possibly matching TRBD1 (6 bases). In DNA, the CDR3 is TGCGCCAGCAGCATACAAGGACAGCGCACAGATACGCAGTATTTT. It codes for CASSIQGQRTDTQYF.